Listed below are T cell receptor beta chains from one sample, sequenced in a study of shared clonotypes between healthy human individuals. The method was immunoSEQ multiplex PCR; TCRdb's version includes in-frame clones alone and lacks a portion of them. The repertoire holds about 1 million clones, with approximately 76% as singletons. Material for sequencing was memory CD4+ T cells sorted from blood. Receptors originate from a man between 18 and 35 years old in good health. Each CDR3 is given without its conserved first and last residue. The order of the fields is D gene, V gene, CDR3 protein. D genes are given only for firm matches.

>TRBD2|TRBV27
ASSYERGSYEQY
>-|TRBV9
ASSPHSGAAQY
>-|TRBV6-6
ASSYGLTAEYGYT
>-|TRBV27
ASSPHFSRGGGYT
>-|TRBV7-9
ASSTHSGTREKLF
>-|TRBV5-1
ASSFNDGDGYT
>TRBD2|TRBV15
ATSGGGGYNEQF
>-|TRBV15
ATSRVGTEGYT
>-|TRBV11-2
ASRDSAKNEQF
>-|TRBV27
ATGHLNTEAF
>TRBD1|TRBV2
ASSGQGGTGELF
>-|TRBV27
ASSPGYSNQPQH
>TRBD2|TRBV28
ASSSPAGGEF
>TRBD2|TRBV4-3
ASSQDRGTSGSRPDTQY
>TRBD1|TRBV11-2
ASSLVQGPGYT
>TRBD2|TRBV4-1
ASSKGLAGGTSYEQY
>-|TRBV5-1
ASSSLTGSYEQY
>TRBD1|TRBV27
ASSFRPRGPNTGELF
>-|TRBV6-1
ASSEGSGRGTDTQY
>-|TRBV5-1
ASSLAGNQETQY
>-|TRBV5-6
ASSLGPITDTQY
>TRBD1|TRBV6-5
ASIKGQGGAEAF
>-|TRBV30
AWNIVQSHPN
>-|TRBV30
ARRRGDYGYT
>-|TRBV10-3
AITVDGGTEAF
>-|TRBV15
ATSRPGLAKNIQY
>TRBD1|TRBV5-1
ASSTRQGSEQY
>TRBD2|TRBV7-9
ASSPTGGSTYEQY
>-|TRBV7-3
ASSLPRPGANVLT
>TRBD1|TRBV19
ASSGQGVYEQY
>TRBD2|TRBV2
ASTGTSGINEQF
>-|TRBV19
ASNDDSLPFYT
>TRBD1|TRBV30
AWGSDRASGAHYGYT
>TRBD2|TRBV7-2
ASSSSVAGGPKNIQY
>-|TRBV7-2
ASSSRVQETQY
>-|TRBV19
ASSASGWGTEAF
>TRBD1|TRBV19
ASSILRSRGSTGELF
>TRBD1|TRBV19
ASKDRASSYEQY
>TRBD1|TRBV30
AWRKRDRNTGELF
>-|TRBV5-1
ASSLQFGATEQF
>-|TRBV4-1
ASSQDPGDRAKNIQY
>-|TRBV20-1
SAPLLDEQY
>-|TRBV5-4
ASSPGTKFNSPLH
>TRBD1|TRBV5-6
ASSRTGNGYT
>TRBD1|TRBV5-1
ASSFQGAGGANVLT